Shown below are 28 T cell receptor beta chains from a single sample sequenced in a study of technical replicates of blood from a handful of donors (TCRdb year 2017). The receptor library was made with the immunoSEQ multiplex PCR assay. TCRdb limited this immuneACCESS table to in-frame rearrangements with V and J called. A share of clones is missing; checked studies link under half to unresolved V genes, and the rest is unexplained. The sample table contains approximately 79,000 clones; only one count was recorded for about nine tenths of them. Under 0.5% of the sample comes from the top ten. Sequencing was done on a sample of T cells isolated from PBMCs. All receptors derive from a human donor in good health.

The genes are TRBV5-1 and TRBJ2-7; 11 nucleotides agree with TRBD2. Unmatched junction bases numbered 11, after V lost 4 bases and J lost 2 bases. Germline lookup yields CDR1 SGHRS and CDR2 YFSETQ. The CDR3 is 17 amino acids. The chain's CDR3 is CASSVRLAGTLPYEQYF. Written as DNA, the CDR3 is TGCGCCAGCAGCGTTAGACTAGCGGGGACCCTACCCTACGAGCAGTACTTC.

This clone has just a few counts. The V and J genes are TRBV5-1 and TRBJ1-1, with D perhaps TRBD1 (5 bases). Trimming pared 0 bases from V and 4 bases from J, leaving 7 bases between. Germline assignment: CDR1 SGHRS and CDR2 YFSETQ. This CDR3 has 13 amino acids. The CDR3 nucleotides read TGCGCCAGCAGCTTGGAGGGGTTCACTGAAGCTTTCTTT. Translated, it gives CASSLEGFTEAFF.

V and J are TRBV6-5 and TRBJ2-2, with TRBD2 matching over 10 bases. V shed 2 bases and J 1 base; nucleotides not matched to a gene: 1. Germline V CDR1 and CDR2: MNHEY, SVGAGI. The CDR3 has 16 residues. CDR3 DNA sequence: TGTGCCAGCAGTTACCCTAGCGGGGGGAACACCGGGGAGCTGTTTTTT. It is translated as CASSYPSGGNTGELFF.

The CDR3 sequence is CASSSGGKNTDTQYF. CDR3 coding DNA: TGTGCCAGTAGTTCCGGGGGGAAGAACACAGATACGCAGTATTTT. The chain joins TRBV19 to TRBJ2-3, with 7 bases matching TRBD2. The CDR3 loop spans 15 amino acids. CDR1 LNHDA and CDR2 SQIVND come from the germline V gene (reference sequence). Germline trimming cut 5 bases from V and 2 bases from J; bases unmatched to any gene: 7.

The rearrangement uses TRBV7-9 and TRBJ2-7; D remains unclear. Trimming shortened V by 8 bases and J by 3 bases, and 8 bases separated the two germline ends. This CDR3 is built from 11 residues. Germline V gene data show CDR1 as SEHNR and CDR2 as FQNEAQ (reference sequence). The CDR3 nucleotides read TGTGCCAGCCTTGCGGACTACGAGCAGTACTTC. It codes for CASLADYEQYF.

The chain joins TRBV7-2 to TRBJ1-5, with 7 bases fitting TRBD1. Germline CDR1 and CDR2: SGHTA and FQGNSA. CDR3 size: 13 residues. Trimming cost V 3 bases and J 6 bases; bases outside gene matches: 2. In nucleotides, the CDR3 is TGTGCCAGCAGCTTCTACAGGGGTCAGCCCCAGCATTTT. Translated: CASSFYRGQPQHF.

The rearrangement links TRBV5-5 to TRBJ1-4; 11 nucleotides line up with TRBD1. Trimming cost V 4 bases and J 5 bases; bases outside gene matches: 7. The CDR3 covers 16 residues. The germline CDR1 and CDR2 sequences are SGHKS and YYEKEE (reference sequence). The chain's CDR3 is CASSLEGTGGNEKLFF. In DNA form, the CDR3 reads TGTGCCAGCAGCCTCGAGGGGACAGGGGGAAATGAAAAACTGTTTTTT.

The chain is built from TRBV11-2 and TRBJ1-2, with D unresolved. The germline CDR1 and CDR2 sequences are SGHAT and FQNNGV. V lost 0 bases to trimming and J lost 2 bases, with 4 bases between them. This CDR3 comprises 13 residues. The CDR3 reads CASSLDRNYGYTF. Written as DNA, the CDR3 is TGTGCCAGCAGCTTAGACAGAAACTATGGCTACACCTTC.

CDR3 region: CASSVTGGRYEQYF. The CDR3 coding sequence is TGTGCCAGCAGCGTCACAGGGGGCAGATACGAGCAGTACTTC. V is TRBV7-6 and J is TRBJ2-7, with TRBD1 identical over 9 bases. CDR1 SGHVS and CDR2 FNYEAQ come from the germline V gene. J gave up 4 bases and V 5 bases, and 6 bases lay outside the gene matches. The CDR3 is 14 amino acids.

The rearrangement joins TRBV27 to TRBJ2-7, with 9 bases lining up with TRBD2. The CDR3 runs 14 residues. J lost 2 bases, V lost 3 bases, and 2 bases had no gene match. CDR1 is MNHEY and CDR2 is SMNVEV in the germline V gene (reference sequence). The CDR3 sequence is CASSFAGGTYEQYF. DNA of the CDR3: TGTGCCAGCAGTTTTGCGGGAGGGACCTACGAGCAGTACTTC.

The chain carries TRBV7-9 and TRBJ2-3; the match to TRBD2 covers 9 bases. CDR1 and CDR2 from the germline V gene are SEHNR and FQNEAQ (reference sequence). The CDR3 extends over 15 amino acids. V was clipped by 6 bases and J by 1 base; unmatched bases: 5. DNA for the CDR3: TGTGCCAGCAGTTTACTAGCGGGTGGCACAGATACGCAGTATTTT. It codes for CASSLLAGGTDTQYF.

DNA of the CDR3: TGCGCCAGCAGCGAGCCAGGGGTGGCGACCCAGTACTTC. Its protein product is CASSEPGVATQYF. The chain has TRBV5-1 and TRBJ2-5; a possible D gene is TRBD1 (6 bases). The CDR3 runs 13 residues. Germline-derived CDR1 and CDR2 are SGHRS and YFSETQ. Trimming pared 4 bases from V and 7 bases from J, leaving 14 bases between.

The chain uses TRBV2 and TRBJ2-7; 9 nucleotides align to TRBD2. The CDR3 spans 15 residues. Germline loops: CDR1 SNHLY, CDR2 FYNNEI. V shed 4 bases and J 4 bases; nucleotides not matched to a gene: 8. CDR3 DNA: TGTGCCAGCAGTGGGAAGGGACTAGCCTCTTACGAGCAGTACTTC. Its protein is CASSGKGLASYEQYF.

The gene calls are TRBV2 and TRBJ2-7; 9 positions agree with TRBD1. Germline assignment: CDR1 SNHLY and CDR2 FYNNEI. CDR3 length: 14 amino acids. Unmatched junction bases numbered 3, after V lost 3 bases and J lost 3 bases. The CDR3 is CASSEVDRGYEQYF. As DNA, the CDR3 is TGTGCCAGCAGTGAGGTGGACAGGGGCTACGAGCAGTACTTC.

The J gene is TRBJ2-2, the V gene TRBV9, with D maybe TRBD2 (6 bases). Trimming stripped 2 bases from V and 1 base from J, with 12 bases between. This CDR3 contains 16 residues. Germline CDR1 SGDLS, CDR2 YYNGEE. CDR3 sequence: CASSVLRGKNTGELFF. Here the CDR3 DNA reads TGTGCCAGCAGCGTCCTCCGCGGGAAGAACACCGGGGAGCTGTTTTTT.

This chain uses TRBV19 with TRBJ2-5, with 11 nucleotides matching TRBD2. The V gene's germline CDR1 is LNHDA and CDR2 SQIVND (reference sequence). V lost 5 bases to trimming and J lost 2 bases; unmatched junction nucleotides: 7. The CDR3 spans 16 residues. The CDR3 is CASSVRLAGRQETQYF. CDR3 bases: TGTGCCAGTAGTGTCCGACTAGCGGGGCGTCAAGAGACCCAGTACTTC.

The V gene is TRBV7-2, the J gene TRBJ2-1, with 14 bases fitting TRBD2. The CDR3 loop spans 16 amino acids. The J segment lost 10 bases and the V segment lost 1 base, leaving 6 bases of the junction unmatched. Germline values: CDR1 SGHTA, CDR2 FQGNSA. The CDR3 DNA is TGTGCCAGCAGCTTAGACGGGACTAGCGGGAGTGGAGAGCAGTTCTTC. Its protein product is CASSLDGTSGSGEQFF.

The V gene is TRBV29-1, the J gene TRBJ2-1; 7 nucleotides match TRBD2. This CDR3 has 14 amino acids. Germline V gene data show CDR1 as SQVTM and CDR2 as ANQGSEA. J lost 7 bases, V lost 4 bases, and 10 bases had no gene match. The CDR3 DNA follows: TGCAGCGTTGGAGCTAGCGGATTCGAGAATGAGCAGTTCTTC. Protein product: CSVGASGFENEQFF.

The chain couples TRBV19 to TRBJ1-5; the match to TRBD1 covers 9 bases. The CDR3 sequence is 13 residues long. V shed 7 bases and J 4 bases; nucleotides not matched to a gene: 2. Germline V lookup: CDR1 LNHDA, CDR2 SQIVND (reference sequence). In DNA, the CDR3 is TGTGCCAGTACGGGGACAGGGAATCAGCCCCAGCATTTT. Its translation: CASTGTGNQPQHF.

V and J are TRBV29-1 and TRBJ2-7; D is possibly TRBD2 (6 bases). This CDR3 has 13 residues. Germline CDR1 is SQVTM and CDR2 is ANQGSEA. The V gene lost 6 bases and the J gene lost 0 bases, with 12 bases spanning the gap. The CDR3 is CSVLDGSSYEQYF. The CDR3 region has the DNA TGCAGCGTCCTGGACGGGAGCTCCTACGAGCAGTACTTC.

The chain employs TRBV6-6 and TRBJ1-1; 7 positions agree with TRBD1. Germline CDR1 and CDR2: MNHNY and SVGAGI (reference sequence). The CDR3 sequence is 14 residues long. With 0 bases clipped from V and 6 bases from J, the junction kept 4 bases outside the gene matches. The DNA for the CDR3 is TGTGCCAGCAGTTACTCACAGGGGTCGGCTGAAGCTTTCTTT. Its protein product is CASSYSQGSAEAFF.

The chain recombines TRBV11-3 with TRBJ2-1; TRBD2 matches 9 bases. This CDR3 contains 16 residues. With 5 bases clipped from V and 2 bases from J, the junction kept 7 bases outside the gene matches. Germline-derived CDR1 and CDR2 are SGHNT and YENEEA. The CDR3 DNA reads as TGTGCCAGCAGCACCAGTAGCGGGAGCACCTACAATGAGCAGTTCTTC. It yields the protein CASSTSSGSTYNEQFF.

To note about this clone: This CDR3 is also generated by other DNA sequences in the sample. The chain links TRBV5-6 to TRBJ2-7; D remains ambiguous. Germline V lookup: CDR1 SGHDT, CDR2 YYEEEE. The CDR3 has 13 amino acids. V shed 0 bases and J shed 3 bases, with 7 bases lying between them. The CDR3 sequence: CASSLVRSYEQYF. The CDR3, as DNA: TGTGCCAGCAGCTTGGTACGGAGCTACGAGCAGTACTTC.

Only one count was recorded for this clone. The chain joins TRBV10-3 to TRBJ1-2; D is perhaps TRBD1 (5 bases). The CDR3 sequence is 14 residues long. The V gene's germline CDR1 is ENHRY and CDR2 SYGVKD. V lost 4 bases, J lost 6 bases, and 15 bases lay in between. CDR3 protein: CAISAAGGRNGYTF. Written as DNA, the CDR3 is TGTGCCATCAGTGCCGCCGGGGGACGAAATGGCTACACCTTC.

The chain is built from TRBV28 and TRBJ2-1, with 13 bases aligning to TRBD2. This CDR3 has 21 amino acids. The germline CDR1 and CDR2 sequences are MDHEN and SYDVKM. J gave up 0 bases and V 1 base, and 12 bases lay outside the gene matches. CDR3 sequence reads: CASSLSGLAGDRRSSYNEQFF. CDR3 nucleotides: TGTGCCAGCAGTTTATCAGGACTAGCGGGAGATAGAAGGAGCTCCTACAATGAGCAGTTCTTC.

The V call is TRBV2, the J call TRBJ2-2, with a possible D match to TRBD2 (6 bases). The CDR3 extends over 14 amino acids. The V and J ends lost 4 bases and 5 bases respectively, with 11 bases between them. Germline loops: CDR1 SNHLY, CDR2 FYNNEI. The CDR3, as DNA: TGTGCCAGCAGTGCGGAGGGTGAGACCGGGGAGCTGTTTTTT. It codes for CASSAEGETGELFF.

This chain joins TRBV28 and TRBJ1-4; D not certain. Germline V gene sequence: CDR1 MDHEN, CDR2 SYDVKM. The germline V and J ends were trimmed by 6 bases and 7 bases, with 6 bases remaining between them. CDR3 length equals 11 residues. CDR3 DNA sequence: TGTGCCAGCAGGGGGAGTGAAAAACTGTTTTTT. As protein: CASRGSEKLFF.

The V gene is TRBV2, the J gene TRBJ2-1; 10 positions match TRBD2. V shed 6 bases and J 2 bases; nucleotides not matched to a gene: 4. This CDR3 comprises 15 residues. The germline V gene encodes CDR1 SNHLY and CDR2 FYNNEI. CDR3 nucleotide sequence: TGTGCCAGCAGGGCAGGACTAGCGGCCTACAATGAGCAGTTCTTC. Protein product: CASRAGLAAYNEQFF.